Presented here are 32 T cell receptor beta chains from one specimen sequenced in a study of shared clonotypes between healthy human individuals. TCRdb keeps only in-frame clones here, not all; method: immunoSEQ multiplex PCR. Of approximately 1.1 million clones in the sample, 78% are singletons; the top ten hold approximately 0.5%. The sample taken for sequencing was memory CD4+ T cells from PBMCs. Subset defined: CD45RA-negative fraction. All receptors derive from a man younger than 30 in good health. Some clones in this sample may be carry-over from other donors' samples.

V and J are TRBV4-3 and TRBJ2-1; TRBD1 might be the D (6 bases). Per germline, CDR1 LGHNA and CDR2 YSLEER. The length of the CDR3 is 14 residues. V gave up 4 bases and J gave up 5 bases, with 12 bases separating them. The CDR3, as DNA: TGCGCCAGCAGCCTAGGATCAGGGGACAATGAGCAGTTCTTC. It encodes CASSLGSGDNEQFF.

CDR3 amino acids: CASSLGGETNEKLFF. DNA for the CDR3: TGTGCCAGCAGTTTAGGGGGTGAAACTAATGAAAAACTGTTTTTT. The chain recombines TRBV28 with TRBJ1-4; tentatively, D is TRBD1 (5 bases). The length of the CDR3 is 15 residues. Germline V lookup: CDR1 MDHEN, CDR2 SYDVKM. Trimming removed 2 bases from V and 1 base from J, with 8 bases in between.

The chain employs TRBV4-2 and TRBJ2-3; D remains ambiguous. The V end lost 1 base, the J end lost 1 base, and 12 bases lay between the germline ends. The germline V gene encodes CDR1 LGHNA and CDR2 YNFKEQ. This CDR3 contains 16 residues. Here the CDR3 reads CASSQGVIGGTDTQYF. CDR3 sequence (DNA): TGTGCCAGCAGCCAAGGGGTAATCGGAGGCACAGATACGCAGTATTTT.

The rearrangement joins TRBV4-2 to TRBJ2-2; no reliable D call. Trimming cost V 1 base and J 3 bases, with 12 bases left between them. This CDR3 comprises 16 residues. From germline, CDR1 is LGHNA and CDR2 YNFKEQ. The CDR3 nucleotides read TGTGCCAGCAGCCAAGTTAACACGGTGGACACCGGGGAGCTGTTTTTT. As protein: CASSQVNTVDTGELFF.

This sequence joins TRBV29-1 and TRBJ2-7; TRBD1 aligns across 9 bases. The germline V gene encodes CDR1 SQVTM and CDR2 ANQGSEA. Unmatched junction bases numbered 6, after V lost 5 bases and J lost 1 base. The CDR3 spans 14 residues. Written as DNA, the CDR3 is TGCAGCGTTCAGAGAGGGACAGGGTCCTACGAGCAGTACTTC. Translating gives CSVQRGTGSYEQYF.

About this clone: At one end the junction does not follow the germline gene, possibly because of a read error. This chain links TRBV29-1 with TRBJ1-1; D unresolved. This CDR3 is built from 13 residues. Germline V gene lookup returns CDR1 SQVTM and CDR2 ANQGSEA. DNA of the CDR3: TGCAGCGCTGAAAAAGGAGAGAACACTGAAGCTTTCTTT. Its translation: CSAEKGENTEAFF.

This clone showed up just a few times. The J gene is TRBJ2-5, the V gene TRBV27; 7 nucleotides line up with TRBD2. The CDR3 has 15 amino acids. V shed 5 bases and J 5 bases; nucleotides not matched to a gene: 11. In germline, CDR1 is MNHEY, CDR2 SMNVEV (reference sequence). The DNA for the CDR3 is TGTGCCAGCAGTCCCCGGGGCGGGAGCTCGGAGACCCAGTACTTC. It specifies CASSPRGGSSETQYF.

The chain carries TRBV7-2 and TRBJ2-1; perhaps TRBD1 as D (5 bases). Trimming took 5 bases from V and 10 from J, leaving 12 bases between them. Germline loops: CDR1 SGHTA, CDR2 FQGNSA. This CDR3 is 12 amino acids long. CDR3 protein: CASSQQGQEQFF. The CDR3 DNA reads TGTGCCAGCAGCCAGCAGGGCCAGGAGCAGTTCTTC.

CDR3 sequence (DNA): TGCGCCAGCAGTGGGGGTTCGGATACGCAGTATTTT. Translating it yields CASSGGSDTQYF. The genes are TRBV10-1 and TRBJ2-3, with D uncertain. Trimming cost V 4 bases and J 6 bases, with 8 bases left between them. The CDR3 is 12 amino acids. Germline assignment: CDR1 WNHNN and CDR2 SYGVQD (reference sequence).

The CDR3 loop reads CASSQGSGRLADTQYF. CDR3 nucleotide sequence: TGTGCCAGCAGCCAGGGGAGCGGGAGGTTGGCAGATACGCAGTATTTT. The chain joins TRBV4-2 to TRBJ2-3; 9 nucleotides agree with TRBD2. The V gene's germline CDR1 is LGHNA and CDR2 YNFKEQ. The CDR3 extends over 16 amino acids. Trimming at V came to 3 bases and at J to 4 bases, leaving 8 bases not matched to a gene.

This chain connects TRBV9 to TRBJ1-2; no clear D gene. Germline V gene sequence: CDR1 SGDLS, CDR2 YYNGEE. CDR3 size: 16 residues. V was cut by 3 bases and J by 6 bases, with 21 bases left in between. The CDR3 bases are TGTGCCAGCAGCGCTGGATTGCAAATCGACAAAGATGGCTACACCTTC. It codes for CASSAGLQIDKDGYTF.

DNA of the CDR3: TGTGCCAGCAGCCCACAGATGGGGATAGCGGGAGACGAGACCCAGTACTTC. This codes for CASSPQMGIAGDETQYF. This rearrangement joins TRBV7-6 to TRBJ2-5, with 9 bases aligning to TRBD2. The CDR3 is 17 amino acids. Losses at the gene ends were 5 bases for V and 5 bases for J; bases not matched to a gene: 15. Germline V CDR1 and CDR2: SGHVS, FNYEAQ.

The CDR3 here is CASSLMNARLGGLTDTQYF. CDR3 DNA sequence: TGTGCCAGCAGTTTAATGAACGCGCGACTGGGGGGTCTCACAGATACGCAGTATTTT. V usage is TRBV28 and J usage is TRBJ2-3; perhaps TRBD2 as D (6 bases). Trimming took 2 bases from V and 2 from J, leaving 23 bases between them. The CDR3 totals 19 residues. Germline V lookup: CDR1 MDHEN, CDR2 SYDVKM.

This clone has a handful of counts. The genes are TRBV11-2 and TRBJ1-1; D is perhaps TRBD1 (5 bases). This CDR3 contains 16 residues. Germline lookup yields CDR1 SGHAT and CDR2 FQNNGV. Trimming removed 0 bases from V and 2 bases from J, with 13 bases in between. The chain's CDR3 is CASSLDGGRGNTEAFF. CDR3 nucleotide sequence: TGTGCCAGCAGCTTAGATGGGGGGAGAGGAAACACTGAAGCTTTCTTT.

The gene calls are TRBV27 and TRBJ1-3; 9 nucleotides line up with TRBD1. The ends lost 5 bases at V and 3 bases at J; junction bases unmatched: 8. The CDR3 has 16 residues. In germline, CDR1 is MNHEY, CDR2 SMNVEV (reference sequence). The CDR3 reads CASSAGQGVGGNTIYF. The CDR3 nucleotides read TGTGCCAGCAGTGCGGGACAGGGAGTAGGTGGAAACACCATATATTTT.

The chain uses TRBV10-3 and TRBJ1-5; D remains ambiguous. Per germline, CDR1 ENHRY and CDR2 SYGVKD. The CDR3 extends over 14 amino acids. V lost 5 bases, J lost 1 base, and 9 bases lay in between. The DNA for the CDR3 is TGTGCCATCAGTAACCAAGGGAGCAATCAGCCCCAGCATTTT. Protein sequence: CAISNQGSNQPQHF.

The chain carries TRBV15 and TRBJ2-7, with D possibly matching TRBD2 (6 bases). This CDR3 has 16 amino acids. Germline CDR1 reads LNHNV; CDR2 reads YYDKDF (reference sequence). Deletions cut 0 bases from V and 2 bases from J, with 14 bases between. Written as DNA, the CDR3 is TGTGCCACCAGCAGAGATCGCGGGACTGTAACCTACGAGCAGTACTTC. Its protein is CATSRDRGTVTYEQYF. Complete variable domain (other parts from reference TRBV15 and TRBJ2-7): DAMVIQNPRYQVTQFGKPVTLSCSQTLNHNVMYWYQQKSSQAPKLLFHYYDKDFNNEADTPDNFQSRRPNTSFCFLDIRSPGLGDTAMYLCATSRDRGTVTYEQYFGPGTRLTVT.

The gene calls are TRBV11-3 and TRBJ2-2, with 8 bases identical to TRBD1. Germline V gives CDR1 SGHNT, CDR2 YENEEA. This CDR3 spans 16 amino acids. The V gene end was trimmed by 1 base and the J gene end by 3 bases; junction bases not matched to a gene: 4. The CDR3 loop is CASSLGQGSYTGELFF. The CDR3 DNA sequence: TGTGCCAGCAGCTTAGGACAGGGGTCATACACCGGGGAGCTGTTTTTT.

The CDR3 DNA is TGTGCCAGCAGCCGCGGGGAGGGGGCTAATGAAAAACTGTTTTTT. Translation: CASSRGEGANEKLFF. The J gene is TRBJ1-4, the V gene TRBV6-5; TRBD1 is a possible D gene (6 bases). The CDR3 is made up of 15 amino acids. CDR1 is MNHEY, CDR2 SVGAGI, per germline. Trimming pared 6 bases from V and 3 bases from J, leaving 14 bases between.

V usage is TRBV30 and J usage is TRBJ2-7; 8 nucleotides align to TRBD1. Per the germline V gene, CDR1 is GTSNPN and CDR2 is SVGIG (reference sequence). This CDR3 spans 14 amino acids. Losses at the gene ends were 0 bases for V and 7 bases for J; bases not matched to a gene: 8. Here the CDR3 reads CAWSVSDRVGEQYF. The CDR3 DNA follows: TGTGCCTGGAGTGTGTCGGACAGGGTCGGGGAGCAGTACTTC.

The rearrangement joins TRBV28 to TRBJ2-7; perhaps TRBD2 as D (6 bases). V lost 1 base and J lost 11, with 12 bases in between. CDR3 length: 12 residues. Germline assignment: CDR1 MDHEN and CDR2 SYDVKM. The CDR3 spells CASSLLLGEEYF. CDR3 nucleotide sequence: TGTGCCAGCAGTTTATTGTTAGGGGAGGAGTACTTC.

The sample holds one count of this clone. V is TRBV18 and J is TRBJ1-2; a weak D match, TRBD1 (5 bases). From germline, CDR1 is KGHSH and CDR2 LQKENI. With 3 bases removed from V and 6 bases from J, the gap between germline ends came to 11 bases. The CDR3 length is 13 residues. This chain's CDR3 is CASSPAGSHGYTF. The CDR3 nucleotides are TGTGCCAGCTCACCGGCAGGGAGCCATGGCTACACCTTC.

The CDR3 here is CASRHPGQGWETQYF. The CDR3 bases are TGTGCCAGCAGGCACCCGGGACAGGGGTGGGAGACCCAGTACTTC. The genes are TRBV28 and TRBJ2-5, with TRBD1 matching 10 bases. Germline values: CDR1 MDHEN, CDR2 SYDVKM. This CDR3 spans 15 amino acids. V shed 6 bases, J shed 5 bases, and the junction held 9 bases outside the gene matches.

The chain carries TRBV2 and TRBJ1-3; D unclear. The V gene lost 4 bases and the J gene lost 4 bases, with 14 bases spanning the gap. Germline values: CDR1 SNHLY, CDR2 FYNNEI. This CDR3 region has 15 residues. The DNA of the CDR3 is TGTGCCAGCAGTGTGTCGGGTGGCATCGGAAACACCATATATTTT. Its protein is CASSVSGGIGNTIYF.

The chain couples TRBV5-4 to TRBJ2-7; 9 bases align to TRBD2. V was clipped by 0 bases and J by 6 bases; unmatched bases: 4. Looked up from germline, CDR1 is SGHNT and CDR2 is YYREEE (reference sequence). The CDR3 has 14 residues. Here the CDR3 DNA reads TGTGCCAGCAGCTTGGTAGCGGGAGATGGCGAGCAGTACTTC. This encodes CASSLVAGDGEQYF.

The chain carries TRBV4-3 and TRBJ1-2; D is possibly TRBD1 (5 bases). V was shortened by 5 bases and J by 0 bases, with 13 bases between the two germline ends. Germline V gene data show CDR1 as LGHNA and CDR2 as YSLEER. This CDR3 has 15 amino acids. In DNA form, the CDR3 reads TGCGCCAGCAGCTTCTCGGGGGAAGCTAACTATGGCTACACCTTC. Translated, it gives CASSFSGEANYGYTF.

About this clone itself: A much larger clone sits a single nucleotide away, making a read error possible. This sample includes further DNA sequences coding for the same CDR3. V usage is TRBV4-2 and J usage is TRBJ1-5; D unresolved. This CDR3 region has 12 residues. The V and J ends lost 0 bases and 6 bases respectively, with 3 bases between them. Germline V gene data show CDR1 as LGHNA and CDR2 as YNFKEQ. The CDR3 DNA sequence: TGTGCCAGCAGCCAAGATGGTCAGCCCCAGCATTTT. As protein: CASSQDGQPQHF.

CDR3 protein: CASRLAGGSGEQFF. The CDR3 DNA is TGTGCCAGCAGGCTAGCGGGAGGGTCGGGAGAGCAGTTCTTC. This sequence joins TRBV6-6 and TRBJ2-1; 12 bases align to TRBD2. CDR1 is MNHNY and CDR2 is SVGAGI in the germline V gene (reference sequence). Trimming at V came to 6 bases and at J to 10 bases, leaving 7 bases not matched to a gene. CDR3 length equals 14 residues.

In DNA, the CDR3 is TGTGCCAGCAGAAAGATAGGACAGTCGGGAGGCTACACCTTC. This encodes CASRKIGQSGGYTF. The rearrangement joins TRBV6-1 to TRBJ1-2; D possibly corresponds to TRBD1 (6 bases). V was cut by 6 bases and J by 8 bases, with 19 bases left in between. The CDR3 consists of 14 residues. CDR1 MNHNS and CDR2 SASEGT come from the germline V gene.

This clone has more than one count but fewer than ten. This chain joins TRBV6-5 and TRBJ1-1, with a weak D call TRBD1 (6 bases). Germline loops: CDR1 MNHEY, CDR2 SVGAGI. With 6 bases removed from V and 0 bases from J, the gap between germline ends came to 11 bases. This CDR3 has 14 residues. The CDR3 loop reads CASSLDRMNTEAFF. CDR3 nucleotides: TGTGCCAGCAGCCTAGACAGGATGAACACTGAAGCTTTCTTT.

The V and J genes are TRBV2 and TRBJ1-1; TRBD1 is a possible D gene (6 bases). V shed 8 bases and J shed 3 bases, with 13 bases lying between them. The germline V gene encodes CDR1 SNHLY and CDR2 FYNNEI. The CDR3 length is 13 residues. The DNA of the CDR3 is TGTGCCAGCCAAGAGGGGGGGGACACTGAAGCTTTCTTT. Protein: CASQEGGDTEAFF.

The rearrangement joins TRBV7-6 to TRBJ2-5; possibly TRBD1 for D (5 bases). Trimming removed 4 bases from V and 5 bases from J, with 11 bases in between. The CDR3 length is 13 residues. Looked up from germline, CDR1 is SGHVS and CDR2 is FNYEAQ. The CDR3 reads CASSSLSGETQYF. The CDR3 DNA follows: TGTGCCAGCAGCTCATTATCAGGGGAGACCCAGTACTTC. Combining the CDR3 with reference TRBV7-6 and TRBJ2-5 gives the whole variable domain GAGVSQSPRYKVTKRGQDVALRCDPISGHVSLYWYRQALGQGPEFLTYFNYEAQQDKSGLPNDRFSAERPEGSISTLTIQRTEQRDSAMYRCASSSLSGETQYFGPGTRLLVL.